Presented here are 14 T cell receptor beta chains from one specimen sequenced in a study of shared clonotypes between healthy human individuals. Generated by immunoSEQ multiplex PCR, the TCRdb table keeps only in-frame clones and is missing some. The sample shows more than 500,000 clones, 90% to 96% of them seen only once. Sequencing input: naive CD4+ T cells sorted from blood. Subset in this sample: CD45RA+ positively selected. Every receptor here comes from a woman between 25 and 40 years old in good health.

This clone was observed once. The rearrangement uses TRBV28 and TRBJ2-3; weak D call: TRBD2 (5 bases). The germline V gene has CDR1 MDHEN and CDR2 SYDVKM. The CDR3 sequence is 13 residues long. The ends were cut back, 2 bases at V and 5 bases at J, with 8 bases in the middle. The CDR3 sequence: CASSLSGRDTQYF. CDR3 nucleotide sequence: TGTGCCAGCAGTTTAAGTGGGAGAGATACGCAGTATTTT.

V and J are TRBV19 and TRBJ2-5, with TRBD1 matching 9 bases. V shed 8 bases, J shed 5 bases, and the junction held 9 bases outside the gene matches. The CDR3 contains 14 residues. Per germline, CDR1 LNHDA and CDR2 SQIVND (reference sequence). CDR3: CASSGTGRRETQYF. The CDR3 DNA is TGTGCCAGTTCCGGGACAGGGAGGAGGGAGACCCAGTACTTC.

The rearrangement joins TRBV19 to TRBJ2-7, with TRBD1 matching over 12 bases. V lost 2 bases, J lost 7 bases, and 6 bases stayed unmatched. Per germline, CDR1 LNHDA and CDR2 SQIVND (reference sequence). This CDR3 has 15 amino acids. For the CDR3, the DNA is TGTGCCAGTAGTATATTCGGGACAGGGGGCAGAGAGCAGTACTTC. Amino acid sequence: CASSIFGTGGREQYF. Looking up the rest from reference TRBV19 and TRBJ2-7 gives the full variable domain: DGGITQSPKYLFRKEGQNVTLSCEQNLNHDAMYWYRQDPGQGLRLIYYSQIVNDFQKGDIAEGYSVSREKKESFPLTVTSAQKNPTAFYLCASSIFGTGGREQYFGPGTRLTVT.

The genes are TRBV27 and TRBJ1-1, with D tentatively TRBD1 (5 bases). CDR1 MNHEY and CDR2 SMNVEV come from the germline V gene (reference sequence). The V gene lost 4 bases and the J gene lost 4 bases, with 13 bases spanning the gap. The CDR3 runs 14 residues. DNA of the CDR3: TGTGCCAGCAGTTGGAGGGGTGAGGGCACTGAAGCTTTCTTT. Amino acid sequence: CASSWRGEGTEAFF.

This clone was seen a few times. The rearrangement uses TRBV6-1 and TRBJ2-2, with 7 bases identical to TRBD1. The CDR3 spans 13 residues. Germline CDR1 is MNHNS and CDR2 is SASEGT. The V gene end was trimmed by 9 bases and the J gene end by 3 bases; junction bases not matched to a gene: 4. The CDR3 DNA reads as TGTGCCAGTGAGGGGGCCTACACCGGGGAGCTGTTTTTT. This gives the protein CASEGAYTGELFF.

The CDR3, as DNA: TGCGCCAGCAGCTTGTGGTTTGTAGGAGAAATCACAGATACGCAGTATTTT. Translation gives CASSLWFVGEITDTQYF. The rearrangement joins TRBV5-1 to TRBJ2-3; the D is unclear. Germline assignment: CDR1 SGHRS and CDR2 YFSETQ. The V end lost 1 base, the J end lost 2 bases, and 17 bases lay between the germline ends. CDR3 size: 17 residues.

Comment on this clone: One end of the junction varies from germline; a read error may be responsible. The sample has other DNA sequences that encode this CDR3 too. The rearrangement uses TRBV7-2 and TRBJ1-2; weak D call: TRBD1 (5 bases). The CDR3 runs 14 residues. CDR1 SGHTA and CDR2 FQGNSA come from the germline V gene. CDR3 residues: CASSMGGGNYGYTF. CDR3 nucleotides: TGTGCCAGCAGCATGGGTGGGGGGAACTATGGCTATACCTTC. The whole variable domain, filled in from reference TRBV7-2 and TRBJ1-2, reads GAGVSQSPSNKVTEKGKDVELRCDPISGHTALYWYRQSLGQGLEFLIYFQGNSAPDKSGLPSDRFSAERTGGSVSTLTIQRTQQEDSAVYLCASSMGGGNYGYTFGSGTRLTVV.

The genes are TRBV7-9 and TRBJ2-3, with D tentatively TRBD1 or TRBD2 (6 bases each). The CDR3 length is 15 residues. V lost 5 bases and J 2 bases, leaving 14 bases between the germline ends. CDR1 and CDR2 (germline): SEHNR, FQNEAQ (reference sequence). DNA for the CDR3: TGTGCCAGCAGCGCAAGGGGGACTTCCACAGATACGCAGTATTTT. This codes for CASSARGTSTDTQYF.

The chain carries TRBV6-4 and TRBJ1-2; 9 bases match TRBD1. V dropped 0 bases and J dropped 2; count of bases not matched to a gene: 1. The germline V gene has CDR1 MRHNA and CDR2 SNTAGT. The CDR3 covers 15 residues. CDR3 sequence reads: CASSDSGTGNYGYTF. CDR3 in DNA: TGTGCCAGCAGTGACTCTGGGACAGGGAACTATGGCTACACCTTC.

The rearrangement links TRBV2 to TRBJ2-7, with TRBD1 as a possible D gene (6 bases). The CDR3 consists of 11 residues. Germline CDR1 is SNHLY and CDR2 is FYNNEI. V was pared by 7 bases and J by 5 bases, with 9 bases between. CDR3 sequence reads: CASTTGNEQYF. The DNA for the CDR3 is TGTGCCAGCACCACAGGGAACGAGCAGTACTTC.

The chain links TRBV28 to TRBJ2-1; D is undetermined. This CDR3 comprises 17 residues. Trimming left V 3 bases short and J 0 bases short, with 15 bases between. From germline, CDR1 is MDHEN and CDR2 SYDVKM. CDR3 coding DNA: TGTGCCAGCAGTTTTGTTAGGTCGGACCGCTCCTACAATGAGCAGTTCTTC. Its protein product is CASSFVRSDRSYNEQFF.

The CDR3 sequence: CASRGDPDPVGEQFF. The CDR3 nucleotides are TGTGCCAGCAGGGGGGACCCGGACCCGGTCGGTGAGCAGTTCTTC. The gene calls are TRBV9 and TRBJ2-1; D could derive from TRBD1 or TRBD2 (5 bases each). V lost 5 bases and J 9 bases, leaving 21 bases between the germline ends. The CDR3 sequence is 15 residues long. CDR1 and CDR2 (germline): SGDLS, YYNGEE.

This sequence joins TRBV11-2 and TRBJ2-1; weak D call: TRBD1 (5 bases). The CDR3 consists of 15 residues. The V end was cut by 0 bases, the J end by 4 bases, with 10 bases between. CDR1 and CDR2 (germline): SGHAT, FQNNGV. CDR3 DNA: TGTGCCAGCAGCTTAGAAAGGGGTGAGTACAATGAGCAGTTCTTC. This translates into CASSLERGEYNEQFF.

This chain links TRBV27 with TRBJ2-5; TRBD1 agrees at 7 bases. Per germline, CDR1 MNHEY and CDR2 SMNVEV (reference sequence). Unmatched junction bases numbered 8, after V lost 5 bases and J lost 5 bases. The CDR3 is made up of 14 amino acids. CDR3 loop: CASSALGTAETQYF. As DNA, the CDR3 is TGTGCCAGCAGTGCCCTTGGGACAGCGGAGACCCAGTACTTC.